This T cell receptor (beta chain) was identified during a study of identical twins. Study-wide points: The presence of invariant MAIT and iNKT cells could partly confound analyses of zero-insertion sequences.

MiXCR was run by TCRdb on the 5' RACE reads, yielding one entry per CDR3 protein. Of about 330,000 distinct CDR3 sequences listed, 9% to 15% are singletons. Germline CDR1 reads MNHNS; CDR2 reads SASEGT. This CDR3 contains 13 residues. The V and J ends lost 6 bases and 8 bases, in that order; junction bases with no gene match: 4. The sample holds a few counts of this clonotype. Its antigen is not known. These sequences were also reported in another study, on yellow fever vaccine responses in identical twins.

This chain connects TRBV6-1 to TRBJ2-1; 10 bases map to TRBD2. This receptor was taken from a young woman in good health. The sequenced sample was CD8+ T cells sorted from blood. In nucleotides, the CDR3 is TGTGCCAGCAGCCTAGCGGGAGTTCATGAGCAGTTCTTC. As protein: CASSLAGVHEQFF.